A selection of T cell receptor beta chains follows, all from one sample in a study of blood T cell repertoires in COVID-19. The protocol was immunoSEQ multiplex PCR, while the TCRdb copy is restricted to in-frame clones and leaves out a portion. The table lists 200,000 to 300,000 clones, less than 90% of them singletons. The sequenced sample consisted of peripheral blood. The receptors were sampled from a man aged 25 to 40 with active or convalescent COVID-19. The CDR3 runs from the conserved cysteine through the conserved F or W. Fields, in order: D gene, clone size, J gene, V gene, CDR3 length, CDR3 protein, CDR3 DNA. The D gene is left open where the match is weak. Size values are once, few and many counts, or a class for expanded clones, and some rows have none.

D gene: TRBD2; clone size: -; J gene: TRBJ2-1; V gene: TRBV7-3; CDR3 length: 15; CDR3 protein: CASSPSGGASYEQFF; CDR3 DNA: TGTGCCAGCAGCCCCAGCGGGGGGGCGTCATATGAGCAGTTCTTC
D gene: -; clone size: -; J gene: TRBJ1-1; V gene: TRBV7-9; CDR3 length: 12; CDR3 protein: CASSFTASEAFF; CDR3 DNA: TGTGCCAGCAGCTTTACAGCCTCTGAAGCTTTCTTT
D gene: TRBD1; clone size: -; J gene: TRBJ1-3; V gene: TRBV13; CDR3 length: 16; CDR3 protein: CASSLEKGAIGNTIYF; CDR3 DNA: TGTGCCAGCAGCTTAGAGAAGGGGGCGATAGGAAACACCATATATTTT
D gene: -; clone size: -; J gene: TRBJ1-6; V gene: TRBV5-1; CDR3 length: 17; CDR3 protein: CASSSGGQSSYNSPLHF; CDR3 DNA: TGCGCCAGCAGCTCTGGTGGGCAGAGCTCCTATAATTCACCCCTCCACTTT
D gene: TRBD1; clone size: -; J gene: TRBJ2-1; V gene: TRBV3-1/TRBV3-2; CDR3 length: 15; CDR3 protein: CASSRRQGFYNEQFF; CDR3 DNA: TGTGCCAGCAGTCGTCGACAGGGATTTTACAATGAGCAGTTCTTC
D gene: TRBD1; clone size: -; J gene: TRBJ1-1; V gene: TRBV3-1/TRBV3-2; CDR3 length: 16; CDR3 protein: CASSHYPGQGILRAFF; CDR3 DNA: TGTGCCAGCAGCCATTACCCGGGACAGGGGATCCTTCGGGCTTTCTTT
D gene: TRBD1; clone size: -; J gene: TRBJ2-1; V gene: TRBV2; CDR3 length: 13; CDR3 protein: CASTGTAYNEQFF; CDR3 DNA: TGTGCCAGCACCGGGACAGCCTACAATGAGCAGTTCTTC
D gene: -; clone size: -; J gene: TRBJ2-2; V gene: TRBV11-1; CDR3 length: 14; CDR3 protein: CASSANIHGGELFF; CDR3 DNA: TGTGCCAGCAGCGCGAACATACACGGGGGGGAGCTGTTTTTT
D gene: -; clone size: -; J gene: TRBJ2-3; V gene: TRBV6-1; CDR3 length: 17; CDR3 protein: CASSELAAARVSDTQYF; CDR3 DNA: TGTGCCAGCAGTGAACTGGCAGCGGCGAGGGTTTCAGATACGCAGTATTTT
D gene: -; clone size: -; J gene: TRBJ2-3; V gene: TRBV3-1/TRBV3-2; CDR3 length: 12; CDR3 protein: CASSPTGDTQYF; CDR3 DNA: TGTGCCAGCAGCCCGACAGGAGATACGCAGTATTTT
D gene: -; clone size: once; J gene: TRBJ2-3; V gene: TRBV27; CDR3 length: 13; CDR3 protein: CASSLMSTDTQYF; CDR3 DNA: TGTGCCAGCAGCCTAATGAGCACAGATACGCAGTATTTT
D gene: -; clone size: -; J gene: TRBJ2-5; V gene: TRBV14; CDR3 length: 14; CDR3 protein: CASSRGQLQETQYF; CDR3 DNA: TGTGCCAGCAGCAGGGGACAACTCCAAGAGACCCAGTACTTC
D gene: TRBD2; clone size: -; J gene: TRBJ2-1; V gene: TRBV25-1; CDR3 length: 18; CDR3 protein: CASSGSSGDYATYNEQFF; CDR3 DNA: TGTGCCAGCAGTGGCTCTAGCGGGGACTATGCCACCTACAATGAGCAGTTCTTC
D gene: -; clone size: -; J gene: TRBJ2-1; V gene: TRBV5-1; CDR3 length: 12; CDR3 protein: CASSGGGYEQFF; CDR3 DNA: TGCGCCAGCAGTGGTGGGGGCTATGAGCAGTTCTTC
D gene: -; clone size: -; J gene: TRBJ2-7; V gene: TRBV5-4; CDR3 length: 11; CDR3 protein: CASSSNYEQYF; CDR3 DNA: TGTGCCAGCAGCTCCAATTACGAGCAGTACTTC
D gene: TRBD2; clone size: -; J gene: TRBJ2-7; V gene: TRBV5-1; CDR3 length: 15; CDR3 protein: CASSTFSGGGNEQYF; CDR3 DNA: TGCGCCAGCAGCACCTTTAGCGGGGGCGGAAACGAGCAGTACTTC
D gene: -; clone size: -; J gene: TRBJ1-1; V gene: TRBV29-1; CDR3 length: 14; CDR3 protein: CSVQGSAQNTEAFF; CDR3 DNA: TGCAGCGTGCAGGGTTCGGCCCAGAACACTGAAGCTTTCTTT
D gene: TRBD1; clone size: -; J gene: TRBJ1-2; V gene: TRBV9; CDR3 length: 15; CDR3 protein: CASSTGQGASWGYTF; CDR3 DNA: TGTGCCAGCTCAACGGGACAGGGGGCATCGTGGGGCTACACCTTC
D gene: -; clone size: -; J gene: TRBJ1-2; V gene: TRBV5-6; CDR3 length: 12; CDR3 protein: CASSRTGRGYTF; CDR3 DNA: TGTGCCAGCAGCCGAACAGGTCGGGGCTACACCTTC
D gene: -; clone size: -; J gene: TRBJ1-1; V gene: TRBV2; CDR3 length: 13; CDR3 protein: CASVGGLYTEAFF; CDR3 DNA: TGTGCCAGCGTCGGAGGCCTTTACACTGAAGCTTTCTTT
D gene: TRBD1; clone size: -; J gene: TRBJ1-3; V gene: TRBV15; CDR3 length: 16; CDR3 protein: CATSRETGASGNTIYF; CDR3 DNA: TGTGCCACCAGCAGAGAAACAGGGGCTTCTGGAAACACCATATATTTT
D gene: -; clone size: -; J gene: TRBJ2-1; V gene: TRBV6-2/TRBV6-3; CDR3 length: 12; CDR3 protein: CASSWTNNEQFF; CDR3 DNA: TGTGCCAGCAGTTGGACTAACAATGAGCAGTTCTTC